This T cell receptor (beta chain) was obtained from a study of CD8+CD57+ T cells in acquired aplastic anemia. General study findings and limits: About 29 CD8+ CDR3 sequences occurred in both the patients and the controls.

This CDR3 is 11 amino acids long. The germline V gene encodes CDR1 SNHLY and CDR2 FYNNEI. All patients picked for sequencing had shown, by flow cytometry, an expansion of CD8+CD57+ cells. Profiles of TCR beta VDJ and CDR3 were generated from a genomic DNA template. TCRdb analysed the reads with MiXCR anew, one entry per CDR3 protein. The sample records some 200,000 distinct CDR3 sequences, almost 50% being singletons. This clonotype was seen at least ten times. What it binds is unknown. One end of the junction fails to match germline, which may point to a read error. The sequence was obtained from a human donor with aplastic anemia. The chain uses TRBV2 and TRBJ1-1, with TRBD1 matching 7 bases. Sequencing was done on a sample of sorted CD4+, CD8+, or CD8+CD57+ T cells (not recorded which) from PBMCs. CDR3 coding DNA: TGTGCCAGCGGGGGGACAGTTGAAGCTCTCTTT. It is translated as CASGGTVEALF.